This T cell receptor (beta chain) was identified during a study of blood T cell repertoires in COVID-19. Study summary: Sample material is recorded as cDNA or gDNA derived from T cells, B-cell-depleted T cells, or PBMCs.

The length of the CDR3 is 17 residues. Germline CDR1 and CDR2: KGHDR and SFDVKD. V was clipped by 4 bases and J by 4 bases; unmatched bases: 8. Authors' data handling: Reference gene primer amplification gave estimated nucleated cell counts. The data were produced by immunoSEQ multiplex PCR, yet TCRdb's version contains in-frame clones alone and is incomplete. V, J and clone size reflect that table, while D and trimming were determined from the DNA. The data show roughly 80,000 clones, 70% to 90% seen once. The genes are TRBV24-1 and TRBJ2-1; 11 bases line up with TRBD2. The TCR sequence derives from an older woman with acute or convalescent COVID-19. Sequences were obtained from peripheral blood. The CDR3 DNA follows: TGTGCCACCAGTGACCCAACTAGCGGGGGCAATTACAATGAGCAGTTCTTC. Protein product: CATSDPTSGGNYNEQFF.